The 21 T cell receptor beta chains listed next were all sequenced from one sample in a study of T-cell memory formation after mild COVID-19. One entry per CDR3 protein results from TCRdb running MiXCR on the 5' RACE reads. The table lists hundreds of thousands of distinct CDR3 sequences, roughly 18% of them singletons, with approximately 13% in the top ten. Sample: PBMCs or a T cell subset sorted from them (not recorded which). These receptors originate from an adult woman who had mild COVID-19 (a few samples of this study predate the infection). Cell type and time point are not known.

This clonotype was observed a few times. The V and J genes are TRBV19 and TRBJ2-3; TRBD2 aligns across 7 bases. V lost 6 bases and J lost 8; bases outside the gene matches: 14. CDR1 is LNHDA and CDR2 is SQIVND in the germline V gene (reference sequence). This CDR3 region has 15 residues. The CDR3 here is CASRPEGARGGTQYF. In DNA form, the CDR3 reads TGTGCCAGTAGGCCAGAAGGGGCCCGCGGGGGTACGCAGTATTTT.

This clonotype has a handful of counts. The chain is built from TRBV7-9 and TRBJ2-5; tentatively, D is TRBD1 or TRBD2 (5 bases each). V gave up 5 bases and J gave up 1 base, with 14 bases separating them. This CDR3 region has 15 residues. The germline V gene has CDR1 SEHNR and CDR2 FQNEAQ (reference sequence). For the CDR3, the DNA is TGTGCCAGCAGCGACGGCCGGGGCGTCCAAGAGACCCAGTACTTC. It yields the protein CASSDGRGVQETQYF.

This chain's CDR3 is CATTSGHSTDTQYF. DNA for the CDR3: TGTGCCACCACTAGCGGGCACAGCACAGATACGCAGTATTTT. V and J are TRBV24-1 and TRBJ2-3; 8 bases are shared with TRBD2. The germline gives CDR1 KGHDR, CDR2 SFDVKD. The CDR3 runs to 14 residues. V lost 8 bases, J lost 0 bases, and 3 bases stayed unmatched.

The rearrangement links TRBV3-1 to TRBJ1-2, with 8 nucleotides matching TRBD1. The CDR3 loop spans 17 amino acids. V lost 5 bases, J lost 6 bases, and 17 bases stayed unmatched. Germline V gene sequence: CDR1 LGHDT, CDR2 YNNKEL (reference sequence). The CDR3 loop reads CASSSRGTLRTGHGYTF. The CDR3 DNA reads as TGTGCCAGCAGCTCCCGAGGTACTTTAAGGACAGGGCATGGCTACACCTTC. Variable domain in full (rest from reference TRBV3-1 and TRBJ1-2): DTAVSQTPKYLVTQMGNDKSIKCEQNLGHDTMYWYKQDSKKFLKIMFSYNNKELIINETVPNRFSPKSPDKAHLNLHINSLELGDSAVYFCASSSRGTLRTGHGYTFGSGTRLTVV.

This clonotype was observed a handful of times. The CDR3 is CASSYLYYSPGQPDYGYTF. In DNA, the CDR3 is TGTGCCAGCAGTTACCTCTACTACTCTCCGGGACAGCCGGACTATGGCTACACCTTC. This chain joins TRBV6-5 and TRBJ1-2, with 7 bases matching TRBD1. J lost 3 bases, V lost 2 bases, and 18 bases had no gene match. The germline gives CDR1 MNHEY, CDR2 SVGAGI. This CDR3 contains 19 residues.

This clonotype was observed a handful of times. The chain joins TRBV4-1 to TRBJ1-6, with D unclear. V gave up 5 bases and J gave up 5 bases, with 4 bases separating them. This CDR3 is 12 amino acids long. Germline CDR1 is MGHRA and CDR2 is YSYEKL. CDR3 DNA: TGCGCCAGCAGCTCGAATAATTCACCCCTCCACTTT. Protein product: CASSSNNSPLHF.

The genes are TRBV24-1 and TRBJ2-7, with 12 nucleotides matching TRBD2. V was clipped by 4 bases and J by 4 bases; unmatched bases: 4. CDR3 size: 15 residues. The germline V gene has CDR1 KGHDR and CDR2 SFDVKD. The CDR3 nucleotides read TGTGCCACCAGTGAGCGACTAGCGGGAGTTTACGAGCAGTACTTC. Its protein product is CATSERLAGVYEQYF.

The rearrangement joins TRBV3-1 to TRBJ1-1; D is possibly TRBD1 (5 bases). V dropped 5 bases and J dropped 1 base, with 14 bases sitting between them. Germline V gives CDR1 LGHDT, CDR2 YNNKEL (reference sequence). This CDR3 contains 15 residues. The CDR3 sequence: CASSATGTRNTEAFF. CDR3 sequence (DNA): TGTGCCAGCAGCGCGACCGGGACTCGGAACACTGAAGCTTTCTTT.

The chain uses TRBV20-1 and TRBJ2-7, with unresolved D. CDR1 is DFQATT, CDR2 SNEGSKA, per germline (reference sequence). Trimming pared 0 bases from V and 5 bases from J, leaving 11 bases between. The CDR3 runs 13 residues. DNA of the CDR3: TGCAGTGCTAGAGATCATGGGAAGGACGAGCAGTACTTC. Translated, it gives CSARDHGKDEQYF.

The rearrangement links TRBV18 to TRBJ1-1; the D gene is possibly TRBD1 (6 bases). Trimming left V 3 bases short and J 0 bases short, with 14 bases between. The length of the CDR3 is 16 residues. Per germline, CDR1 KGHSH and CDR2 LQKENI. The CDR3 DNA sequence: TGTGCCAGCTCACCCGGACAGTCCGGTATGAACACTGAAGCTTTCTTT. This translates into CASSPGQSGMNTEAFF.

A few counts support this clonotype. The chain recombines TRBV29-1 with TRBJ2-3, with 11 bases that match TRBD2. Germline V gene sequence: CDR1 SQVTM, CDR2 ANQGSEA. The CDR3 extends over 14 amino acids. J gave up 4 bases and V 7 bases, and 7 bases lay outside the gene matches. The CDR3 spells CSGIAGGTPDTQYF. The CDR3 DNA sequence: TGCAGCGGAATAGCGGGAGGGACTCCAGATACGCAGTATTTT.

This clonotype appeared many times. The CDR3 reads CASSWTGKNTEAFF. The CDR3 nucleotides are TGTGCCAGCAGTTGGACAGGAAAGAACACTGAAGCTTTCTTT. This chain uses TRBV28 with TRBJ1-1; 7 bases are a match to TRBD1. CDR1 and CDR2 from the germline V gene are MDHEN and SYDVKM. V trimming: 4 bases; J trimming: 1 base; junction bases outside the gene matches: 3. CDR3 size: 14 residues. The whole variable domain, filled in from reference TRBV28 and TRBJ1-1, reads DVKVTQSSRYLVKRTGEKVFLECVQDMDHENMFWYRQDPGLGLRLIYFSYDVKMKEKGDIPEGYSVSREKKERFSLILESASTNQTSMYLCASSWTGKNTEAFFGQGTRLTVV.

In its sample, this clonotype was seen a few times. The J gene is TRBJ2-7, the V gene TRBV21-1. TRBV21-1 is a pseudogene locus. The CDR3 is made up of 12 amino acids. CDR3: CASSRHRAEQYF. The CDR3 DNA is TGTGCCAGCAGCAGACACAGAGCCGAGCAGTACTTC.

A few counts support this clonotype. The chain is built from TRBV12-3 or TRBV12-4 and TRBJ1-5; 9 nucleotides match TRBD1. Trimming took 6 bases from V and 9 from J; bases not matched to a gene: 12. This CDR3 is 15 amino acids long. CDR3 in amino acids: CASSSDRGYGRPQHF. The DNA for the CDR3 is TGTGCCAGCAGCTCGGACAGGGGCTACGGTCGGCCCCAGCATTTT.

The CDR3 DNA is TGCGCCAGCAGCACCGCCGGGGACGGCACAGATACGCAGTATTTT. It translates to CASSTAGDGTDTQYF. V is TRBV5-1 and J is TRBJ2-3; D may be TRBD1 or TRBD2 (5 bases each). V was clipped by 4 bases and J by 1 base, with 13 bases between them. The CDR3 consists of 15 residues. Germline CDR1 SGHRS, CDR2 YFSETQ.

This clonotype occurred a few times. This chain connects TRBV21-1 to TRBJ2-1; the table assigns TRBD1, which was not confirmed against the DNA. TRBV21-1 is designated a pseudogene. The CDR3 totals 20 residues. CDR3 protein: CASSKVAAGWWWCSYNEQFF. CDR3 in DNA: TGTGCCAGCAGCAAAGTCGCGGCAGGGTGGTGGTGGTGCTCCTACAATGAGCAGTTCTTC.

In this sample, this clonotype turned up a few times. V gene TRBV5-1 combines with J gene TRBJ1-1; TRBD1 matches 9 bases. In germline, CDR1 is SGHRS, CDR2 YFSETQ. The CDR3 consists of 15 residues. V dropped 4 bases and J dropped 2; count of bases not matched to a gene: 6. The CDR3 is CASSGSGQGNTEAFF. The CDR3 DNA follows: TGCGCCAGCAGCGGCTCGGGACAGGGCAACACTGAAGCTTTCTTT.

This clonotype came up a few times. The chain employs TRBV5-5 and TRBJ1-1; D not certain. Looked up from germline, CDR1 is SGHKS and CDR2 is YYEKEE (reference sequence). The CDR3 runs 13 residues. V was cut by 0 bases and J by 7 bases, with 10 bases left in between. The CDR3 loop is CASSLGYVYEAFF. The CDR3 nucleotides read TGTGCCAGCAGCTTGGGTTATGTGTATGAAGCTTTCTTT.

V and J are TRBV9 and TRBJ1-1; tentative D call: TRBD1 (6 bases). CDR3 length: 14 residues. CDR1 is SGDLS, CDR2 YYNGEE, per germline. V was clipped by 1 base and J by 6 bases, with 13 bases between them. For the CDR3, the DNA is TGTGCCAGCAGCGTAACAGGGAAAGGGCCTGAAGCTTTCTTT. Translation: CASSVTGKGPEAFF.

Only a few counts were recorded for this clonotype. The rearrangement joins TRBV6-5 to TRBJ1-5; 7 nucleotides align to TRBD1. V shed 0 bases, J shed 5 bases, and the junction held 4 bases outside the gene matches. Germline loops: CDR1 MNHEY, CDR2 SVGAGI. The CDR3 length is 15 residues. As DNA, the CDR3 is TGTGCCAGCAGTTACTCCCGGGACAGTTATCAGCCCCAGCATTTT. It is translated as CASSYSRDSYQPQHF.

The sample holds many counts of this clonotype. CDR3 sequence: CASSPPATYTGELFF. In DNA form, the CDR3 reads TGTGCCAGCTCACCACCGGCCACTTACACCGGGGAGCTGTTTTTT. This sequence joins TRBV18 and TRBJ2-2, with D unresolved. With 0 bases removed from V and 3 bases from J, the gap between germline ends came to 8 bases. The CDR3 covers 15 residues. Per the germline V gene, CDR1 is KGHSH and CDR2 is LQKENI.